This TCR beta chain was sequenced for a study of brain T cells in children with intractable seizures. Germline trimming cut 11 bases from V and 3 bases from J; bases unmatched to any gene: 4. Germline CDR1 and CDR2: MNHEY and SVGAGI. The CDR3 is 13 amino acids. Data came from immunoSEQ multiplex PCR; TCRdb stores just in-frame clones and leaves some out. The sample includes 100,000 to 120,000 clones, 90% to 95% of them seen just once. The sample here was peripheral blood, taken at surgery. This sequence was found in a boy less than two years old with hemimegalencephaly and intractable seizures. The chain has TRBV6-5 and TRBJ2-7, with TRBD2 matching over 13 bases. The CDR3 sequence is CAGRTSGSYEQYF. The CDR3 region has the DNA TGTGCCGGGCGGACTAGCGGGAGCTACGAGCAGTACTTC.